A selection of T cell receptor beta chains follows, all from one sample in a study of blood T cell repertoires in COVID-19. Profiled with immunoSEQ multiplex PCR; TCRdb holds only in-frame clones, not every one. The table includes tens of thousands of clones, about 80% detected once. The sequenced sample was peripheral blood. The receptors were sampled from a woman aged 55-69 years with acute or convalescent COVID-19. Both conserved end residues are part of each CDR3. The D gene is left open where the match is weak.

d_call j_call v_call cdr3_aa
NA TRBJ2-7 TRBV7-9 CASSQYDYEQYF
NA TRBJ2-3 TRBV18 CASSPGTLKGADTQYF
NA TRBJ1-2 TRBV27 CASSLSASWMTHYGYTF
NA TRBJ1-4 TRBV7-9 CASSLAAGIDEKLFF
NA TRBJ2-1 TRBV6-2/TRBV6-3 CASSYSLSYNEQFF
NA TRBJ2-5 TRBV7-8 CASSTGLSQETQYF
NA TRBJ2-2 TRBV7-9 CASTEQGTFGELFF
TRBD1 TRBJ2-5 TRBV18 CASRGQGARQETQYF
TRBD2 TRBJ2-7 TRBV15 CATSRAGLAGAYEQYF
TRBD2 TRBJ2-3 TRBV4-1 CASSQEVAGYTDTQYF
NA TRBJ1-2 TRBV6-5 CASSYMRGFNYGYTF
NA TRBJ1-1 TRBV18 CASPLDKIKPMNTEAFF
NA TRBJ2-7 TRBV19 CASSFRDNPGYEQYF
NA TRBJ2-7 TRBV27 CASTGGRGEQYF
TRBD1 TRBJ2-7 TRBV6-2/TRBV6-3 CASNPGTASYEQYF
TRBD1 TRBJ1-6 TRBV25-1 CASSATTGGYSPLHF
NA TRBJ2-1 TRBV3-1/TRBV3-2 CASSHPKRNEQFF
NA TRBJ1-4 TRBV6-2/TRBV6-3 CASSPTNEKLFF
TRBD1 TRBJ1-2 TRBV7-2 CASSFSGQGNYGYTF
TRBD1 TRBJ2-1 TRBV19 CASSKGQGRAEQFF
NA TRBJ1-6 TRBV28 CASSSPQSANSPLHF
TRBD1 TRBJ2-1 TRBV7-2 CASSLQGASYNEQFF
TRBD1 TRBJ1-5 TRBV6-6 CASSYSGQGVGQPQHF
TRBD1 TRBJ1-1 TRBV7-9 CASSGDRGRTEAFF
NA TRBJ1-2 TRBV29-1 CSVDRRNYGYTF
TRBD2 TRBJ2-1 TRBV3-1/TRBV3-2 CASSPLLADEQFF
NA TRBJ1-6 TRBV2 CASAERGTTPLHF
TRBD1 TRBJ2-7 TRBV6-1 CASSEVGTESYEQYF
NA TRBJ1-4 TRBV24-1 CATSDFWFAAGEKLFF
NA TRBJ1-6 TRBV6-1 CASSEVQVNSPLHF
NA TRBJ1-1 TRBV5-1 CASSPSTANTEAFF
NA TRBJ1-2 TRBV7-3 CASSLGQEGGYTF
NA TRBJ1-6 TRBV12-3/TRBV12-4 CASSLPTPWPLHF
NA TRBJ2-7 TRBV7-2 CASSLGPGNYEQYF
NA TRBJ1-1 TRBV2 CASSDYNTEAFF
TRBD2 TRBJ2-7 TRBV10-2 CASSERTSGIHIGYEQYF
TRBD1 TRBJ2-3 TRBV29-1 CSVWTGMTDTQYF
TRBD2 TRBJ2-5 TRBV5-1 CASSRLAGNQETQYF
TRBD2 TRBJ2-3 TRBV24-1 CATGGTSGGADTQYF
NA TRBJ2-1 TRBV14 CASSQVRGRGNEQFF
TRBD2 TRBJ2-3 TRBV3-1/TRBV3-2 CASSLLGGADTQYF
NA TRBJ2-2 TRBV2 CASSEALRRGKNTGELFF
TRBD2 TRBJ2-2 TRBV5-4 CASSLVVAGNTGELFF
TRBD1 TRBJ2-1 TRBV11-2 CASSFQGDRGEQFF
NA TRBJ2-2 TRBV7-3 CASSEHQNTGELFF
TRBD1 TRBJ2-3 TRBV9 CASSTGTVGTDTQYF
NA TRBJ1-3 TRBV25-1 CASSLAPGSGNTIYF
NA TRBJ1-1 TRBV4-3 CASSQEISIQGNTEAFF
TRBD1 TRBJ1-5 TRBV19 CAAKGAPWGNQPQHF
NA TRBJ1-4 TRBV14 CASSQDLGGLGEKLFF